The next 25 T cell receptor beta chains were all read from a single sample in a study of T cell responses to AZD1222 COVID-19 vaccine (dated by TCRdb to the early 2020s). Explained via the paper, the time point label denotes: baseline before first vaccination. Library prep was done by the immunoSEQ multiplex PCR assay. TCRdb obtained this table from immuneACCESS and retained in-frame rearrangements with V and J assigned. These tables miss some clones; where compared with another copy, unresolved V genes account for less than half of the shortfall, and the remainder is unexplained. Across this sample there are 130,000 to 150,000 clones, with just over 90% seen only once. The ten largest clones take up 1.5% to 2% of the sample. The sequenced sample was peripheral blood, obtained on day 0 of AZD1222 vaccination. These receptors all come from an adult in good health.

This chain joins TRBV2 and TRBJ2-7; 8 nucleotides align to TRBD1. The CDR3 loop spans 13 amino acids. V trimming: 8 bases; J trimming: 3 bases; junction bases outside the gene matches: 6. The germline CDR1 and CDR2 sequences are SNHLY and FYNNEI. CDR3 in amino acids: CASGQGEGYEQYF. CDR3 coding DNA: TGTGCCAGCGGACAGGGTGAGGGCTACGAGCAGTACTTC.

The genes are TRBV7-9 and TRBJ1-3; D gene ambiguous. V was shortened by 6 bases and J by 2 bases, with 5 bases between the two germline ends. Germline V gene sequence: CDR1 SEHNR, CDR2 FQNEAQ (reference sequence). The CDR3 sequence is 12 residues long. The CDR3 is CASSVPGNTIYF. CDR3 sequence (DNA): TGTGCCAGCAGTGTCCCTGGAAACACCATATATTTT.

V is TRBV29-1 and J is TRBJ1-2; D not resolved. CDR1 SQVTM and CDR2 ANQGSEA come from the germline V gene. Deletions cut 6 bases from V and 2 bases from J, with 16 bases between. There are 14 residues in the CDR3. The DNA for the CDR3 is TGCAGCGTGGTGGGAGGTGCCCTCAACTATGGCTACACCTTC. It specifies CSVVGGALNYGYTF.

The chain has TRBV5-1 and TRBJ2-1; 8 bases are a match to TRBD2. The junction had 8 bases not matched to a gene; V was cut back by 6 bases and J by 6 bases. The CDR3 is 14 residues long. Germline-derived CDR1 and CDR2 are SGHRS and YFSETQ. CDR3 residues: CASNRGGQGNEQFF. CDR3 coding DNA: TGCGCCAGCAACCGGGGGGGCCAGGGCAATGAGCAGTTCTTC.

The chain is built from TRBV7-9 and TRBJ2-7; D ambiguous. CDR3 size: 14 residues. V lost 4 bases and J 2 bases, leaving 12 bases between the germline ends. The germline V gene has CDR1 SEHNR and CDR2 FQNEAQ (reference sequence). The CDR3 DNA follows: TGTGCCAGCAGCTCGGACCGAACAACCTACGAGCAGTACTTC. Translating gives CASSSDRTTYEQYF.

The chain joins TRBV18 to TRBJ2-5; TRBD2 matches 8 bases. The CDR3 totals 15 residues. The J segment lost 1 base and the V segment lost 8 bases, leaving 9 bases of the junction unmatched. The germline V gene has CDR1 KGHSH and CDR2 LQKENI. The CDR3 DNA reads TGTGCCAGCGGAGACGGCGGGGGGCCCCAAGAGACCCAGTACTTC. This codes for CASGDGGGPQETQYF.

This clone came up a few times. In DNA form, the CDR3 reads TGTGCCAGCTCAGCCACCGGCCTTCGCATGGACTACGAGCAGTACTTC. Translation gives CASSATGLRMDYEQYF. The chain employs TRBV18 and TRBJ2-7; D is uncertain. Looked up from germline, CDR1 is KGHSH and CDR2 is LQKENI. Trimming took off 5 bases at V and 3 bases at J, with 20 bases between the two ends. CDR3 length: 16 residues. The variable domain in full, with the rest retrieved from reference TRBV18 and TRBJ2-7, is NAGVMQNPRHLVRRRGQEARLRCSPMKGHSHVYWYRQLPEEGLKFMVYLQKENIIDESGMPKERFSAEFPKEGPSILRIQQVVRGDSAAYFCASSATGLRMDYEQYFGPGTRLTVT.

V and J are TRBV3-1 (or the pseudogene TRBV3-2) and TRBJ2-3; D is perhaps TRBD1 or TRBD2 (5 bases each). Germline CDR1 LGHDT, CDR2 YNNKEL (reference sequence). The CDR3 is 18 amino acids. Trimming shortened V by 2 bases and J by 4 bases, and 22 bases separated the two germline ends. CDR3 amino acids: CASSQWVLSRGVADTQYF. Written as DNA, the CDR3 is TGTGCCAGCAGCCAATGGGTTCTGTCGAGGGGTGTGGCAGATACGCAGTATTTT.

This rearrangement joins TRBV4-3 to TRBJ1-1; D remains unclear. The CDR3 length is 14 residues. In germline, CDR1 is LGHNA, CDR2 YSLEER. V was shortened by 6 bases and J by 0 bases, with 11 bases between the two germline ends. CDR3 region: CASRGVSMNTEAFF. The CDR3 DNA is TGCGCCAGCAGAGGTGTTTCCATGAACACTGAAGCTTTCTTT.

The chain combines TRBV27 with TRBJ1-6; D is possibly TRBD1 (5 bases). The V gene lost 6 bases and the J gene lost 10 bases, with 10 bases spanning the gap. In germline, CDR1 is MNHEY, CDR2 SMNVEV (reference sequence). The length of the CDR3 is 12 residues. CDR3 DNA: TGTGCCAGCAGATATGGGGGATCACCCCTCCACTTT. Its translation is CASRYGGSPLHF.

The genes are TRBV9 and TRBJ1-3; D may be TRBD1 (5 bases). CDR3 length: 15 residues. The ends were cut back, 0 bases at V and 1 base at J, with 8 bases in the middle. The germline V gene encodes CDR1 SGDLS and CDR2 YYNGEE. CDR3 sequence: CASSVDGTSGNTIYF. CDR3 in DNA: TGTGCCAGCAGCGTAGATGGGACTTCTGGAAACACCATATATTTT.

The chain carries TRBV29-1 and TRBJ1-3; TRBD1 agrees at 10 bases. Germline V gene data show CDR1 as SQVTM and CDR2 as ANQGSEA. The CDR3 covers 14 residues. Trimming took 6 bases from V and 2 from J; bases not matched to a gene: 4. For the CDR3, the DNA is TGCAGCGTGCGACAGGGGGCCGCTGGAAACACCATATATTTT. Amino acids: CSVRQGAAGNTIYF.

The chain links TRBV28 to TRBJ2-7; D gene uncertain. The CDR3 is 11 residues long. Germline V gene sequence: CDR1 MDHEN, CDR2 SYDVKM. Trimming stripped 4 bases from V and 3 bases from J, with 4 bases between. In nucleotides, the CDR3 is TGTGCCAGCAGTTCGATCTACGAGCAGTACTTC. Encoded protein: CASSSIYEQYF.

The J gene is TRBJ2-7, the V gene TRBV21-1; TRBD2, the table's D call, lacks a check against the DNA. TRBV21-1 is a known pseudogene. CDR3 length: 12 amino acids. The CDR3 loop reads CASSNRDYEQYF. In DNA, the CDR3 is TGTGCCAGCAGCAACCGGGACTACGAGCAGTACTTC.

The rearrangement uses TRBV5-8 and TRBJ1-5, with 10 nucleotides matching TRBD1. The CDR3 runs to 13 residues. Looked up from germline, CDR1 is SGHTS and CDR2 is YDEGEE. Trimming cost V 4 bases and J 6 bases; bases outside gene matches: 1. The CDR3 nucleotides are TGTGCCAGCAGCCGGGACAGGGGTCAGCCCCAGCATTTT. It specifies CASSRDRGQPQHF.

This rearrangement joins TRBV3-1 (or the pseudogene TRBV3-2) to TRBJ2-7; D uncertain. V lost 4 bases and J lost 3, with 4 bases in between. The CDR3 length is 11 residues. Germline values: CDR1 LGHDT, CDR2 YNNKEL (reference sequence). CDR3 sequence: CASSLLYEQYF. Here the CDR3 DNA reads TGTGCCAGCAGCCTCCTCTACGAGCAGTACTTC.

This chain links TRBV9 with TRBJ2-5; D perhaps matches TRBD1 (6 bases). This CDR3 is built from 16 residues. Germline V gives CDR1 SGDLS, CDR2 YYNGEE. V was cut by 4 bases and J by 4 bases, with 20 bases left in between. The CDR3 DNA is TGTGCCAGCAGCTCACCCTTTACAGGGATAGTAGAGACCCAGTACTTC. Protein product: CASSSPFTGIVETQYF.

This chain joins TRBV20-1 and TRBJ2-1; D may be TRBD1 (7 bases). The length of the CDR3 is 15 residues. Germline CDR1 reads DFQATT; CDR2 reads SNEGSKA (reference sequence). Between the trimmed V and J ends, which lost 3 bases and 9 bases, there was a span of 21 bases. CDR3 nucleotides: TGCAGTGCTAGTACAGGGGAGGACTTTAGTGGTGAGCAGTTCTTC. It translates to CSASTGEDFSGEQFF.

The chain employs TRBV2 and TRBJ1-4; 7 nucleotides align to TRBD1. The ends lost 7 bases at V and 3 bases at J; junction bases unmatched: 5. The CDR3 has 14 amino acids. Germline V gene lookup returns CDR1 SNHLY and CDR2 FYNNEI. In DNA, the CDR3 is TGTGCCAGCACCTACAGGGGAGCTAATGAAAAACTGTTTTTT. Amino acids: CASTYRGANEKLFF.

This CDR3 is CASSPAGAQETQYF. The CDR3, as DNA: TGTGCCAGCAGCCCGGCCGGCGCCCAAGAGACCCAGTACTTC. V gene TRBV11-3 combines with J gene TRBJ2-5; D is uncertain. V lost 5 bases, J lost 1 base, and 11 bases lay in between. Per germline, CDR1 SGHNT and CDR2 YENEEA. The CDR3 sequence is 14 residues long.

This rearrangement joins TRBV28 to TRBJ2-5; the D is unclear. In germline, CDR1 is MDHEN, CDR2 SYDVKM. V was shortened by 2 bases and J by 1 base, with 5 bases between the two germline ends. This CDR3 contains 13 residues. The CDR3 loop reads CASSLPVQETQYF. The DNA of the CDR3 is TGTGCCAGCAGTTTACCGGTCCAAGAGACCCAGTACTTC. Using reference TRBV28 and TRBJ2-5 for the parts outside the CDR3, the full variable domain is DVKVTQSSRYLVKRTGEKVFLECVQDMDHENMFWYRQDPGLGLRLIYFSYDVKMKEKGDIPEGYSVSREKKERFSLILESASTNQTSMYLCASSLPVQETQYFGPGTRLLVL.

J is TRBJ1-5 and V is TRBV18, with 7 bases that match TRBD1. The CDR3 has 14 amino acids. V was pared by 5 bases and J by 2 bases, with 3 bases of the junction left unmatched. The germline V gene encodes CDR1 KGHSH and CDR2 LQKENI. The CDR3 nucleotides read TGTGCCAGCTCAGCCACAGGGGGCAATCAGCCCCAGCATTTT. It encodes CASSATGGNQPQHF.

The chain has TRBV6-5 and TRBJ2-3; TRBD1 matches at 8 bases. CDR1 MNHEY and CDR2 SVGAGI come from the germline V gene. Germline trimming cut 6 bases from V and 0 bases from J; bases unmatched to any gene: 5. The CDR3 is 15 residues long. Here the CDR3 reads CASSSGTGSTDTQYF. For the CDR3, the DNA is TGTGCCAGCAGCTCCGGGACAGGCAGCACAGATACGCAGTATTTT.

About this clone itself: This sample also contains other DNA sequences that code for the same CDR3. This rearrangement joins TRBV6-2 or TRBV6-3 to TRBJ2-6; D gene uncertain. Per germline, CDR1 MNHEY and CDR2 SVGEGT. The CDR3 length is 15 residues. V was shortened by 0 bases and J by 1 base, with 4 bases between the two germline ends. The CDR3 region is CASSYSGSGANVLTF. The CDR3 bases are TGTGCCAGCAGTTACTCCGGGTCTGGGGCCAACGTCCTGACTTTC.

The chain has TRBV7-6 and TRBJ1-6; D might be TRBD1 (5 bases). In germline, CDR1 is SGHVS, CDR2 FNYEAQ. CDR3 size: 16 residues. The V gene lost 5 bases and the J gene lost 6 bases, with 17 bases spanning the gap. Here the CDR3 DNA reads TGTGCCAGCAGCACGCGCGGGACGGTCGGTAATTCACCCCTCCACTTT. It specifies CASSTRGTVGNSPLHF.